This T cell receptor beta chain was recorded in a study of cytomegalovirus exposure and HLA in healthy donors. The overall study: In terms of ancestry, the Caucasian-associated cluster contained 80% to 90% of the 398 genotyped donors.

Comments on this clone: Its specificity is unknown.

General study points: Near-uniform donor sequencing depth was presumed by presence/absence analyses.

There are 15 residues in the CDR3. Germline V lookup: CDR1 MDHEN, CDR2 SYDVKM. V lost 5 bases and J lost 5, with 16 bases in between. A multiplex PCR was run with 60 Vbeta primers and 13 Jbeta primers. Per the study methods: Some 11 million shared chains were among the approximately 80 million unique TCR beta chains that a later analysis counted. Libraries were prepared by immunoSEQ multiplex PCR; TCRdb keeps only in-frame clonotypes and omits some of them. V, J and clone size are those of that table, while D and trimming were read from the DNA. The table lists about 130,000 clones, roughly 80% of them singletons.

Sequencing was carried out using PBMCs. This sequence was found in a woman aged 40 to 50 in good health and CMV-seropositive. V usage is TRBV28 and J usage is TRBJ1-5, with D tentatively TRBD1 (5 bases). The chain's CDR3 is CASSGVGGVYQPQHF. As DNA, the CDR3 is TGTGCCAGCAGTGGGGTTGGGGGGGTTTATCAGCCCCAGCATTTT.